These 20 T cell receptor beta chains came from one sample sequenced in a study of T cell repertoires in cytomegalovirus infection (dated by TCRdb to the late 2010s). TCRdb records Illumina HiSeq 1500 as the sequencer. TCRdb trimmed the raw reads at Q25, called clones with MiXCR and kept productive beta chains. Every entry covers one CDR3 protein and lists the most common genes and DNA from its rows. For this sample there are 200,000 to 250,000 distinct CDR3 sequences; about 7% appear just once. Clones ranked in the top ten supply around 6.5% of the sample. Sample: PBMCs. These receptors were taken from a human donor in good health (CMV status not recorded). Some clones in this sample may be carry-over from other donors' samples.

This clonotype was seen at least ten times. This chain links TRBV4-1 with TRBJ1-2; 7 bases are a match to TRBD1. The V segment lost 0 bases and the J segment 0 bases; nucleotides outside the gene matches: 4. The length of the CDR3 is 16 residues. Germline V CDR1 and CDR2: MGHRA, YSYEKL. CDR3 sequence reads: CASSQDEGAANYGYTF. DNA of the CDR3: TGCGCCAGCAGCCAAGATGAGGGGGCAGCTAACTATGGCTACACCTTC.

In this sample, this clonotype turned up many times. This rearrangement joins TRBV6-2 or TRBV6-3 to TRBJ1-6; weak D call: TRBD1 (5 bases). V gave up 7 bases and J gave up 9 bases, with 16 bases separating them. In germline, CDR1 is MNHEY, CDR2 SVGEGT. The CDR3 is 14 residues long. The CDR3 spells CASNHQGSASPLHF. DNA for the CDR3: TGTGCCAGCAATCATCAGGGAAGCGCTTCACCCCTCCACTTT.

The sample holds many counts of this clonotype. The chain employs TRBV7-2 and TRBJ1-5, with 8 positions matching TRBD1. This CDR3 comprises 17 residues. V trimming: 0 bases; J trimming: 1 base; junction bases outside the gene matches: 5. In germline, CDR1 is SGHTA, CDR2 FQGNSA. The CDR3 loop is CASSLAGTGRSNQPQHF. CDR3 DNA sequence: TGTGCCAGCAGCTTAGCGGGGACAGGTAGAAGCAATCAGCCCCAGCATTTT.

A few counts support this clonotype. The chain couples TRBV29-1 to TRBJ2-7, with 8 bases matching TRBD1. CDR1 SQVTM and CDR2 ANQGSEA come from the germline V gene. This CDR3 region has 12 residues. Unmatched junction bases numbered 6, after V lost 7 bases and J lost 4 bases. Here the CDR3 reads CSGKDRAYEQYF. CDR3 DNA sequence: TGCAGCGGCAAGGACAGGGCGTACGAGCAGTACTTC.

The sample holds a few counts of this clonotype. This chain connects TRBV20-1 to TRBJ1-4; TRBD1 matches at 9 bases. V trimming: 4 bases; J trimming: 7 bases; junction bases outside the gene matches: 7. CDR3 size: 14 residues. Germline V lookup: CDR1 DFQATT, CDR2 SNEGSKA (reference sequence). For the CDR3, the DNA is TGCAGTGCTACCTCGGGACAGGGTGGTGAAAAACTGTTTTTT. Its translation: CSATSGQGGEKLFF.

The table lists this clonotype with many counts. The chain carries TRBV29-1 and TRBJ2-7, with 7 bases fitting TRBD2. This CDR3 region has 14 residues. Germline CDR1 is SQVTM and CDR2 is ANQGSEA. J was trimmed by 5 bases and V by 0 bases; bases with no gene match: 7. CDR3 nucleotides: TGCAGCGTTGAAGATCCCCCGGGAGGAGACGAGCAGTACTTC. It encodes CSVEDPPGGDEQYF.

This clonotype was seen at least ten times. The chain combines TRBV7-2 with TRBJ1-2, with D possibly TRBD1 on 6 matching bases. V was clipped by 1 base and J by 2 bases, with 8 bases between them. The CDR3 length is 14 residues. Germline CDR1 and CDR2: SGHTA and FQGNSA. CDR3 in DNA: TGTGCCAGCAGCTTAGGCAGGGGAAACTATGGCTACACCTTC. Its protein is CASSLGRGNYGYTF.

This clonotype was counted at least ten times. The genes are TRBV12-3 or TRBV12-4 and TRBJ1-2, with D possibly matching TRBD1 (5 bases). V was trimmed by 5 bases and J by 8 bases, leaving 12 bases between them. The CDR3 contains 12 residues. CDR3 nucleotide sequence: TGTGCCAGCAGTGTCTCAGGGCTCGGCTACACCTTC. It translates to CASSVSGLGYTF.

There are a few counts of this clonotype. At one of its ends the junction is not consistent with the germline gene, which may arise from a read error. The chain carries TRBV6-2 or TRBV6-3 and TRBJ2-2; a possible D gene is TRBD2 (6 bases). Germline CDR1 reads MNHEY; CDR2 reads SVGEGT. This CDR3 spans 13 amino acids. The CDR3: CASSRGNIGELFF. CDR3 nucleotide sequence: TGTGCCAGCAGTCGGGGGAACATCGGGGAGCTGTTTTTT.

This clonotype was seen at least ten times. This rearrangement joins TRBV7-2 to TRBJ2-1, with TRBD2 identical over 16 bases. CDR1 SGHTA and CDR2 FQGNSA come from the germline V gene. With 4 bases clipped from V and 7 bases from J, the junction kept 7 bases outside the gene matches. The CDR3 spans 17 residues. CDR3 region: CASSSGTSGGARNEQFF. As DNA, the CDR3 is TGTGCCAGCAGCTCCGGGACTAGCGGGGGGGCCAGGAATGAGCAGTTCTTC.

In this sample, this clonotype turned up a few times. The V and J genes are TRBV20-1 and TRBJ2-3, with 8 bases that match TRBD1. J lost 0 bases, V lost 1 base, and 9 bases had no gene match. Germline V lookup: CDR1 DFQATT, CDR2 SNEGSKA (reference sequence). The CDR3 totals 17 residues. The DNA of the CDR3 is TGCAGTGCTAGAGTCCTAGGACAGGGTTTAAGCACAGATACGCAGTATTTT. Its protein is CSARVLGQGLSTDTQYF.

At least ten counts were recorded for this clonotype. The chain recombines TRBV7-2 with TRBJ1-5; D unresolved. Germline CDR1 and CDR2: SGHTA and FQGNSA. The ends were cut back, 3 bases at V and 4 bases at J, with 7 bases in the middle. The length of the CDR3 is 13 residues. CDR3 nucleotide sequence: TGTGCCAGCAGCTTTGAACGGAATCAGCCCCAGCATTTT. Translated, it gives CASSFERNQPQHF.

This clonotype has a handful of counts. The rearrangement uses TRBV24-1 and TRBJ2-1, with no clear D. The length of the CDR3 is 12 residues. Germline V gene sequence: CDR1 KGHDR, CDR2 SFDVKD. V lost 3 bases and J lost 6, with 5 bases in between. CDR3 nucleotides: TGTGCCACCAGTGATCCGAGCAATGAGCAGTTCTTC. Translating gives CATSDPSNEQFF.

This clonotype was seen ten or more times. The chain employs TRBV12-3 or TRBV12-4 and TRBJ2-3; TRBD1 is a possible D gene (5 bases). The CDR3 sequence is 11 residues long. V dropped 8 bases and J dropped 8 bases, with 11 bases sitting between them. The CDR3 spells CASHTGATQYF. As DNA, the CDR3 is TGTGCCAGCCACACAGGAGCTACGCAGTATTTT.

CDR3 coding DNA: TGTGCCAGCAGACGGGACAGGGGGCGCACCTACGAGCAGTACTTC. Translated, it gives CASRRDRGRTYEQYF. V is TRBV7-2 and J is TRBJ2-7; 12 bases match TRBD1. Per the germline V gene, CDR1 is SGHTA and CDR2 is FQGNSA. V lost 6 bases, J lost 2 bases, and 5 bases stayed unmatched. This CDR3 has 15 residues.

The chain joins TRBV29-1 to TRBJ1-5; TRBD1 agrees at 7 bases. From germline, CDR1 is SQVTM and CDR2 ANQGSEA. After removal of 6 bases from V and 4 bases from J, the junction contained 18 bases not matched to a gene. The CDR3 extends over 17 amino acids. The DNA for the CDR3 is TGCAGCGTGGCGTTAGGACAGGCGCCAGGCAATAATCAGCCCCAGCATTTT. Translation gives CSVALGQAPGNNQPQHF.

This clonotype was detected ten times or more. The rearrangement uses TRBV5-5 and TRBJ1-2; D is unclear. V was pared by 0 bases and J by 4 bases, with 10 bases between. The CDR3 consists of 14 residues. Germline CDR1 and CDR2: SGHKS and YYEKEE (reference sequence). CDR3 nucleotides: TGTGCCAGCAGCTTGGACCCCCAGGCCTATGGCTACACCTTC. As protein: CASSLDPQAYGYTF.

This clonotype was counted ten times or more. CDR3 sequence: CASSSTGGLNTEAFF. The DNA for the CDR3 is TGTGCCAGCAGTTCGACAGGGGGCTTGAACACTGAAGCTTTCTTT. The genes are TRBV27 and TRBJ1-1; TRBD1 agrees at 10 bases. This CDR3 comprises 15 residues. After removal of 4 bases from V and 0 bases from J, the junction contained 2 bases not matched to a gene. Per germline, CDR1 MNHEY and CDR2 SMNVEV (reference sequence).

This clonotype was counted at least ten times. The V and J genes are TRBV12-3 or TRBV12-4 and TRBJ2-1; D possibly uses TRBD1 or TRBD2 (7 bases each). The CDR3 has 16 amino acids. The V end was cut by 2 bases, the J end by 3 bases, with 14 bases between. CDR3 loop: CASSLSGGGDYNEQFF. The DNA for the CDR3 is TGTGCCAGCAGTTTATCAGGGGGGGGGGACTACAATGAGCAGTTCTTC.

The sample holds many counts of this clonotype. CDR3: CASSPGAGLRETQYF. The CDR3 DNA follows: TGCGCCAGCAGCCCCGGCGCGGGGCTTAGGGAGACCCAGTACTTC. The gene calls are TRBV4-3 and TRBJ2-5; D may be TRBD2 (6 bases). Germline V CDR1 and CDR2: LGHNA, YSLEER. Trimming left V 4 bases short and J 5 bases short, with 17 bases between. The CDR3 runs 15 residues.